A single sample is the source of the 14 T cell receptor beta chains below, sequenced in a study of blood T cell repertoires in COVID-19. The repertoire was sequenced with immunoSEQ multiplex PCR; TCRdb's copy has only in-frame clones and lacks some. The data show about 65,000 clones, more than 90% seen once. Sequencing was done on a sample of peripheral blood. The receptors come from a man aged 55 to 70 with acute or convalescent COVID-19.

The rearrangement joins TRBV27 to TRBJ1-1; a weak D match, TRBD1 (5 bases). Germline V gene sequence: CDR1 MNHEY, CDR2 SMNVEV (reference sequence). The length of the CDR3 is 13 residues. Trimming stripped 3 bases from V and 2 bases from J, with 7 bases between. CDR3 DNA: TGTGCCAGCAGTTTTCAGGGCAACACTGAAGCTTTCTTT. Protein: CASSFQGNTEAFF.

The chain combines TRBV6-6 with TRBJ2-7, with 10 bases fitting TRBD1. The germline V gene encodes CDR1 MNHNY and CDR2 SVGAGI (reference sequence). The CDR3 covers 15 residues. Unmatched junction bases numbered 10, after V lost 6 bases and J lost 5 bases. This CDR3 reads CASSLVGTGVNEQYF. CDR3 in DNA: TGTGCCAGCAGCCTAGTGGGGACAGGGGTAAACGAGCAGTACTTC.

J is TRBJ1-1 and V is TRBV6-5; 7 nucleotides agree with TRBD1. V trimming: 4 bases; J trimming: 4 bases; junction bases outside the gene matches: 6. CDR1 MNHEY and CDR2 SVGAGI come from the germline V gene. This CDR3 comprises 14 residues. CDR3 protein: CASSFRQGGTEAFF. Written as DNA, the CDR3 is TGTGCCAGCAGTTTTCGACAGGGCGGCACTGAAGCTTTCTTT.

As for this clone: The junction shows a germline mismatch at one end, possibly a read error. The chain carries TRBV3-1 (or the pseudogene TRBV3-2) and TRBJ1-2, with 10 positions matching TRBD1. There are 14 residues in the CDR3. The V gene's germline CDR1 is LGHDT and CDR2 YNNKEL (reference sequence). CDR3 sequence (DNA): TGTGCCAGCAGCCAGGGACAGGGGAACTATGGCTACACCTTT. It specifies CASSQGQGNYGYTF.

The chain combines TRBV30 with TRBJ1-6; possibly TRBD1 for D (6 bases). Trimming cost V 3 bases and J 8 bases, with 17 bases left between them. This CDR3 is 15 amino acids long. CDR1 and CDR2 from the germline V gene are GTSNPN and SVGIG (reference sequence). The CDR3 region has the DNA TGTGCCTGGAGCACTGTTAGGGGGAAGTATTCACCCCTCCACTTT. Amino acids: CAWSTVRGKYSPLHF.

This clone was found a few times. The rearrangement uses TRBV7-2 and TRBJ2-6; D is ambiguous. Germline loops: CDR1 SGHTA, CDR2 FQGNSA. V was shortened by 5 bases and J by 2 bases, with 10 bases between the two germline ends. The CDR3 contains 15 residues. This CDR3 is CASSLNPAGANVLTF. The CDR3 nucleotides read TGTGCCAGCAGCCTTAATCCGGCTGGGGCCAACGTCCTGACTTTC.

The rearrangement links TRBV27 to TRBJ2-7; 7 nucleotides line up with TRBD2. CDR1 is MNHEY and CDR2 is SMNVEV in the germline V gene (reference sequence). The CDR3 has 12 amino acids. V trimming: 6 bases; J trimming: 2 bases; junction bases outside the gene matches: 1. This chain's CDR3 is CASRGGAYEQYF. CDR3 coding DNA: TGTGCCAGCAGGGGAGGGGCCTACGAGCAGTACTTC.

This clone was counted only a few times. The rearrangement joins TRBV30 to TRBJ1-4; 7 nucleotides agree with TRBD1. Germline values: CDR1 GTSNPN, CDR2 SVGIG (reference sequence). Trimming at V came to 2 bases and at J to 7 bases, leaving 10 bases not matched to a gene. The CDR3 length is 15 residues. The CDR3 nucleotides read TGTGCCTGGAGTCCCAGGACAGGATGGACTGAAAAACTGTTTTTT. It encodes CAWSPRTGWTEKLFF.

This rearrangement joins TRBV3-1 (or the pseudogene TRBV3-2) to TRBJ1-2; 7 bases agree with TRBD1. Germline CDR1 LGHDT, CDR2 YNNKEL (reference sequence). The trim removed 4 bases at V and 7 bases at J, leaving 15 bases unmatched. CDR3 size: 16 residues. This CDR3 is CASSRGQGVYGGGYTF. In nucleotides, the CDR3 is TGTGCCAGCAGCCGCGGGCAGGGGGTGTATGGTGGTGGCTACACCTTC.

The V and J genes are TRBV10-3 and TRBJ1-1; the D gene is possibly TRBD1 (5 bases). Germline CDR1 is ENHRY and CDR2 is SYGVKD. Trimming left V 1 base short and J 1 base short, with 10 bases between. The CDR3 runs to 15 residues. Written as DNA, the CDR3 is TGTGCCATCAGTGAGTTGGAGGGGAAGAACACTGAAGCTTTCTTT. This sequence encodes CAISELEGKNTEAFF.

The chain is built from TRBV12-3 or TRBV12-4 and TRBJ1-3; 7 bases map to TRBD1. The length of the CDR3 is 13 residues. V shed 6 bases, J shed 3 bases, and the junction held 2 bases outside the gene matches. The CDR3 DNA reads as TGTGCCAGCAGAGGGACAGTTGGAAACACCATATATTTT. Translated, it gives CASRGTVGNTIYF.

The V gene is TRBV5-5, the J gene TRBJ2-3; D not certain. Trimming cost V 7 bases and J 1 base, with 10 bases left between them. Germline CDR1 is SGHKS and CDR2 is YYEKEE (reference sequence). The CDR3 totals 13 residues. The CDR3, as DNA: TGTGCCAGCTTGGAGACTGGCACAGATACGCAGTATTTT. Translation gives CASLETGTDTQYF.

The chain couples TRBV24-1 to TRBJ1-5; no clear D. V lost 5 bases to trimming and J lost 2 bases, with 9 bases between them. The CDR3 runs 14 residues. CDR1 and CDR2 from the germline V gene are KGHDR and SFDVKD. The CDR3 region is CATSAGGGNQPQHF. CDR3 nucleotide sequence: TGTGCCACCAGTGCAGGAGGCGGCAATCAGCCCCAGCATTTT.

The rearrangement joins TRBV2 to TRBJ1-2; the D gene is possibly TRBD1 (6 bases). This CDR3 has 14 residues. With 10 bases removed from V and 0 bases from J, the gap between germline ends came to 15 bases. CDR1 SNHLY and CDR2 FYNNEI come from the germline V gene. The CDR3 DNA reads as TGTGCCACCTACGGACAGAAAGCTAACTATGGCTACACCTTC. Protein: CATYGQKANYGYTF.